The present T cell receptor beta chain was sequenced within a study of T-cell reconstitution after alpha-beta-depleted transplantation in children. For TCRbeta, the library was prepared with unique molecular identifiers. TCRdb redid the calling of the PCR reads with MiXCR, one entry per CDR3 protein. The sample yields a few hundred thousand distinct CDR3 sequences, around 21% seen once. The CDR3 covers 11 residues. CDR1 SQVTM and CDR2 ANQGSEA come from the germline V gene. V was cut by 7 bases and J by 5 bases, with 11 bases left in between. This clonotype was recorded only once. The rearrangement links TRBV29-1 to TRBJ1-1; possibly TRBD1 for D (5 bases). The TCR was taken from a human donor who donated a stem cell graft to a child with acute myeloid leukemia. The starting material was PBMCs from the stem cell graft donor, obtained from the stem cell graft. CDR3 amino acids: CSAPEGTEAFF. CDR3 nucleotides: TGCAGCGCCCCTGAGGGGACTGAAGCTTTCTTT.